This T cell receptor (beta chain) appears in the sequencing data of a study of PD-1 blockade in classical Hodgkin lymphoma. Indicated time point: cycle 4 day 1 (C4D1), after more than five weeks of nivolumab. Every patient had relapsed following autologous stem cell transplantation, and cohorts differed in brentuximab vedotin exposure. Only in-frame clones appear in the TCRdb table, and some are missing; sequencing was by immunoSEQ multiplex PCR. The sample has around 23,000 clones; about 80% are singletons. To note about this clone: Its matching antigen is unknown.

Overall study results and limits: Lower baseline TCR diversity was reported for newly diagnosed patients than for healthy donors. Patients who initiated nivolumab within 1 year of ASCT were excluded.

The V gene end was trimmed by 0 bases and the J gene end by 4 bases; junction bases not matched to a gene: 2. Germline V gene lookup returns CDR1 GTSNPN and CDR2 SVGIG (reference sequence). The CDR3 contains 13 residues. Source: peripheral blood mononuclear cells (PBMCs), taken before the fourth cycle of nivolumab. The TCR was taken from a human donor with classical Hodgkin lymphoma. The chain carries TRBV30 and TRBJ1-2; TRBD1 agrees at 7 bases. CDR3 coding DNA: TGTGCCTGGAGTGTACAGGGGTTCTATGGCTACACCTTC. Translation: CAWSVQGFYGYTF.